These 7 T cell receptor beta chains came from one sample sequenced in a study of blood T cell repertoires in COVID-19. Here immunoSEQ multiplex PCR was the method, and the copy in TCRdb shows in-frame clones only, minus some. The data contain 60,000 to 85,000 clones, 80% of them singletons. The sample was peripheral blood. The receptors here all came from a human donor in a cohort sampled during active COVID-19.

The rearrangement joins TRBV19 to TRBJ1-3; no clear D gene. The ends were cut back, 10 bases at V and 2 bases at J, with 15 bases in the middle. The CDR3 loop spans 14 amino acids. Germline lookup yields CDR1 LNHDA and CDR2 SQIVND (reference sequence). The chain's CDR3 is CATSGSRAGNTIYF. The CDR3 region has the DNA TGTGCCACCTCCGGGTCCAGAGCTGGAAACACCATATATTTT.

V and J are TRBV7-9 and TRBJ2-1; 11 nucleotides align to TRBD2. Germline V CDR1 and CDR2: SEHNR, FQNEAQ (reference sequence). Unmatched junction bases numbered 11, after V lost 8 bases and J lost 8 bases. This CDR3 region has 15 residues. The CDR3 sequence is CASGNLAGGVHEQFF. Written as DNA, the CDR3 is TGTGCCAGCGGCAACCTAGCGGGAGGAGTTCATGAGCAGTTCTTC.

This clone was counted only a few times. The chain carries TRBV7-2 and TRBJ2-1; D not resolved. CDR3 size: 15 residues. CDR1 is SGHTA and CDR2 is FQGNSA in the germline V gene. V was cut by 4 bases and J by 7 bases, with 17 bases left in between. This CDR3 reads CASSSHRPRVNEQFF. The CDR3 region has the DNA TGTGCCAGCAGCTCCCACCGACCCCGGGTTAATGAGCAGTTCTTC. Combining the CDR3 with reference TRBV7-2 and TRBJ2-1 gives the whole variable domain GAGVSQSPSNKVTEKGKDVELRCDPISGHTALYWYRQSLGQGLEFLIYFQGNSAPDKSGLPSDRFSAERTGGSVSTLTIQRTQQEDSAVYLCASSSHRPRVNEQFFGPGTRLTVL.

This clone was observed a few times. The chain joins TRBV7-8 to TRBJ2-5; no firm D call. V shed 4 bases and J shed 3 bases, with 15 bases lying between them. Germline V CDR1 and CDR2: SGHVS, FQNEAQ. The CDR3 has 15 residues. This chain's CDR3 is CASSSSRGYEETQYF. CDR3 DNA sequence: TGTGCCAGCAGCTCTTCTCGCGGATACGAAGAGACCCAGTACTTC.

This chain uses TRBV19 with TRBJ2-3, with D perhaps TRBD2 (5 bases). Trimming removed 5 bases from V and 5 bases from J, with 11 bases in between. CDR3 length: 13 residues. CDR1 is LNHDA, CDR2 SQIVND, per germline (reference sequence). The DNA for the CDR3 is TGTGCCAGTAGTCGGACTGGAGGAGATACGCAGTATTTT. It encodes CASSRTGGDTQYF.

V and J are TRBV11-3 and TRBJ2-5, with 9 bases identical to TRBD2. V dropped 6 bases and J dropped 4; count of bases not matched to a gene: 6. The germline gives CDR1 SGHNT, CDR2 YENEEA. The length of the CDR3 is 14 residues. CDR3 protein: CASRLSGSPETQYF. Written as DNA, the CDR3 is TGTGCCAGCAGACTTAGCGGGAGCCCAGAGACCCAGTACTTC.

The chain links TRBV7-6 to TRBJ2-7; no firm D call. This CDR3 comprises 13 residues. V was trimmed by 1 base and J by 2 bases, leaving 6 bases between them. Germline V gene sequence: CDR1 SGHVS, CDR2 FNYEAQ. The CDR3 protein is CASSLDGPYEQYF. CDR3 coding DNA: TGTGCCAGCAGCTTAGACGGTCCCTACGAGCAGTACTTC.